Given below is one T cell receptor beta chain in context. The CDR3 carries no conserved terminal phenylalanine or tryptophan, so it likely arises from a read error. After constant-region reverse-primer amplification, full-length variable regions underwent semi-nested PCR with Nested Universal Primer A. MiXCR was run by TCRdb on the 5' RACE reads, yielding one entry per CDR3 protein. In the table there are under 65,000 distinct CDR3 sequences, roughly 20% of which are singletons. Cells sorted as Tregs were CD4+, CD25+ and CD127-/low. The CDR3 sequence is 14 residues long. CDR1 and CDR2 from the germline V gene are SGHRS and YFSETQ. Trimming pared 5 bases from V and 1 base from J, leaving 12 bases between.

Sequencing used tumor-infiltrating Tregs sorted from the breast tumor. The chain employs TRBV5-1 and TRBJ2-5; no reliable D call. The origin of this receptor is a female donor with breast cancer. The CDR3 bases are TGCGCCAGCAGAATCTCTCCCGCCCAAGAGACCCAGTACCTC. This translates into CASRISPAQETQYL.